A single count supports the clone carrying this TCR beta chain. The target antigen is unknown. The sample comes from a study of T cells in Graves' hyperthyroidism and ophthalmopathy. Study-wide background: The initial diagnosis was the point when peripheral blood was collected, ahead of any treatment. Study conclusions and caveats: Blood also carried most thyroid clonotypes expanded above 0.001.

Diagnoses were made from clinical symptoms, serum measures (thyroxine and TRAb), thyroid ultrasound and orbital computed tomography. The ends lost 5 bases at V and 7 bases at J; junction bases unmatched: 11. The germline gives CDR1 MDHEN, CDR2 SYDVKM. This CDR3 region has 16 residues. Amplified regions were TCR beta CDR3 sequences from RNA transcripts. Primed by the HTBI set, a first-round RT-PCR was run on the TCR CDR3. TCRdb ran MiXCR on the multiplex PCR reads and lists one entry per CDR3 protein. This table has 130,000 to 150,000 distinct CDR3 sequences, approximately 20% appearing once. J is TRBJ1-5 and V is TRBV28, with 10 bases lining up with TRBD1. The receptor comes from a woman between 50 and 59 years old with Graves' hyperthyroidism that later progressed to Graves' ophthalmopathy. The sample taken for sequencing was blood. The CDR3 loop is CASSLRTGGSRQPQHF. CDR3 in DNA: TGTGCCAGCAGTCTCAGGACAGGGGGAAGTCGGCAGCCCCAGCATTTT.